This passage covers 9 T cell receptor beta chains from one sample sequenced in a study of T cells after yellow fever vaccination. TCRdb independently ran MiXCR on the 5' RACE reads; one entry per CDR3 protein. The table shows 500,000 to 650,000 distinct CDR3 sequences, with roughly 17% occurring only once. This specimen consisted of PBMCs, obtained 5 days after the first yellow fever vaccination. The receptors here all came from a man aged 18-30 years who received the YFV17D yellow fever vaccine.

In its sample, this clonotype was seen many times. The V call is TRBV5-1, the J call TRBJ2-5; D is ambiguous. The CDR3 spans 14 residues. Germline V gene lookup returns CDR1 SGHRS and CDR2 YFSETQ. The V end lost 0 bases, the J end lost 5 bases, and 11 bases lay between the germline ends. The DNA for the CDR3 is TGCGCCAGCAGCTTGGTGCCAGACGATGAGACCCAGTACTTC. It codes for CASSLVPDDETQYF.

V usage is TRBV19 and J usage is TRBJ1-5; no reliable D call. The V gene lost 3 bases and the J gene lost 3 bases, with 9 bases spanning the gap. Germline V gene sequence: CDR1 LNHDA, CDR2 SQIVND (reference sequence). The CDR3 loop spans 14 amino acids. The CDR3 sequence is CASSMRPDNQPQHF. The CDR3, as DNA: TGTGCCAGTAGTATGAGGCCAGACAATCAGCCCCAGCATTTT.

The DNA of the CDR3 is TGTGCCACCAGTGATTCGCTGGAGACCCAGTACTTC. Translated: CATSDSLETQYF. V is TRBV24-1 and J is TRBJ2-5; the D is unclear. CDR1 is KGHDR, CDR2 SFDVKD, per germline. The CDR3 contains 12 residues. Trimming took 2 bases from V and 5 from J, leaving 5 bases between them.

In DNA form, the CDR3 reads TGTGCCTGCCAATGGGTTTACACTGAAGCTTTCTTT. Amino acid sequence: CACQWVYTEAFF. The rearrangement joins TRBV2 to TRBJ1-1; no clear D gene. Trimming shortened V by 11 bases and J by 3 bases, and 13 bases separated the two germline ends. The CDR3 has 12 amino acids. The germline V gene has CDR1 SNHLY and CDR2 FYNNEI.

This chain connects TRBV5-5 to TRBJ1-3; D gene uncertain. The V end lost 0 bases, the J end lost 0 bases, and 16 bases lay between the germline ends. The germline V gene encodes CDR1 SGHKS and CDR2 YYEKEE (reference sequence). CDR3 size: 18 residues. The DNA of the CDR3 is TGTGCCAGCAGCTTGGCGGCAGATGGGTTAAGCTCTGGAAACACCATATATTTT. It encodes CASSLAADGLSSGNTIYF.

This clonotype has just a few counts. The rearrangement joins TRBV24-1 to TRBJ2-7; the match to TRBD1 covers 8 bases. The length of the CDR3 is 16 residues. V was clipped by 4 bases and J by 2 bases; unmatched bases: 9. The V gene's germline CDR1 is KGHDR and CDR2 SFDVKD. The CDR3 nucleotides are TGTGCCACCAGTGACCCCGTCCGGACAGGGACCTACGAGCAGTACTTC. Residues: CATSDPVRTGTYEQYF.

The gene calls are TRBV5-4 and TRBJ2-5, with D perhaps TRBD2 (6 bases). V lost 4 bases and J lost 4, with 17 bases in between. The germline V gene has CDR1 SGHNT and CDR2 YYREEE (reference sequence). This CDR3 spans 15 amino acids. The CDR3 DNA reads TGTGCCAGCAGCCCGCGTACAAGCGGGTCAGAGACCCAGTACTTC. The encoded protein is CASSPRTSGSETQYF.

The gene calls are TRBV5-1 and TRBJ2-3; a weak D match, TRBD1 (5 bases). V dropped 0 bases and J dropped 2 bases, with 13 bases sitting between them. This CDR3 comprises 16 residues. CDR1 and CDR2 (germline): SGHRS, YFSETQ. CDR3 residues: CASSLVPQGLTDTQYF. The CDR3, as DNA: TGCGCCAGCAGCTTGGTACCTCAGGGCCTCACAGATACGCAGTATTTT. Variable domain in full (rest from reference TRBV5-1 and TRBJ2-3): KAGVTQTPRYLIKTRGQQVTLSCSPISGHRSVSWYQQTPGQGLQFLFEYFSETQRNKGNFPGRFSGRQFSNSRSEMNVSTLELGDSALYLCASSLVPQGLTDTQYFGPGTRLTVL.

The sample holds a few counts of this clonotype. This chain connects TRBV12-3 or TRBV12-4 to TRBJ1-2; the D is unclear. V was cut by 2 bases and J by 4 bases, with 11 bases left in between. CDR3 length: 14 amino acids. CDR3 DNA: TGTGCCAGCAGTTTACAGAGAAGGAGCTATGGCTACACCTTC. It encodes CASSLQRRSYGYTF.